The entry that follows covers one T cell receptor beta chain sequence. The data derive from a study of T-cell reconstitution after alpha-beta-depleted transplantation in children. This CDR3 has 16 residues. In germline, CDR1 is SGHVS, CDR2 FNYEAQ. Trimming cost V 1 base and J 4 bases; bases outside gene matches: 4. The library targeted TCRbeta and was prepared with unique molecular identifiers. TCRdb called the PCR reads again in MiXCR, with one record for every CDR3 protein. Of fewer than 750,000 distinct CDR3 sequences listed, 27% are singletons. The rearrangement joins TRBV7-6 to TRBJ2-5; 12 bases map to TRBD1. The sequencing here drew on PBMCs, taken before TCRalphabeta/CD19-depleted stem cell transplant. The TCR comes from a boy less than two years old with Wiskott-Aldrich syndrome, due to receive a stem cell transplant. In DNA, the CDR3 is TGTGCCAGCAGCTTAGGGGGACAGGGGGCGCGAGAGACCCAGTACTTC. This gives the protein CASSLGGQGARETQYF.